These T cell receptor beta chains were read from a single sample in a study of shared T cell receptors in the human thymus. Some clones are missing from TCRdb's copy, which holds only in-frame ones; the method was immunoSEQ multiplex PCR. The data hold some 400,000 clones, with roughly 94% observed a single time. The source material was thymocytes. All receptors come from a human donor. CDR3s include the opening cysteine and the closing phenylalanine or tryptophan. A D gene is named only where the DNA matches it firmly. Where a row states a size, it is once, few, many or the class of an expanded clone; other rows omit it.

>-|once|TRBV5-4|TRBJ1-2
CASSLAPRNTGYTF
TGTGCCAGCAGCTTGGCCCCCAGGAATACAGGCTACACCTTC
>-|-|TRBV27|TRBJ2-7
CASSLYSGYEQYF
TGTGCCAGCAGTTTATATTCGGGCTACGAGCAGTACTTC
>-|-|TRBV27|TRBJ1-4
CASCAGGRGEKLFF
TGTGCCAGCTGTGCGGGGGGGCGAGGAGAAAAACTGTTTTTT
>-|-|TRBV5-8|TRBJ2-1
CASRGRDNEQFF
TGTGCCAGCAGGGGGCGGGACAATGAGCAGTTCTTC
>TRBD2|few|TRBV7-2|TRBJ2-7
CASSSIREGRGEQYF
TGTGCCAGCAGCTCCATCCGGGAGGGCCGGGGGGAGCAGTACTTC
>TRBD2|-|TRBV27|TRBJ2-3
CASSLYWGRAALDTQYF
TGTGCCAGCAGTTTATATTGGGGGAGGGCCGCCTTAGATACGCAGTATTTT
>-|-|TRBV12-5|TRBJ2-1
CASGLESWGSQSSYNEQFF
TGTGCTAGTGGTTTGGAAAGTTGGGGGTCTCAAAGCTCCTACAATGAGCAGTTCTTC
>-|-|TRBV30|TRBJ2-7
CAWSVFGGPQTYEQYF
TGTGCCTGGAGTGTCTTTGGGGGACCGCAGACCTACGAGCAGTACTTC
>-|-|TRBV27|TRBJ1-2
CASSEGPDRPEGLYGYTF
TGTGCCAGCAGTGAGGGACCGGACAGACCAGAGGGCCTCTATGGCTACACCTTC
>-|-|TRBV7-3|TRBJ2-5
CASSPVGLTGYLQETQYF
TGTGCCAGCAGCCCTGTAGGACTAACGGGTTACCTCCAAGAGACCCAGTACTTC
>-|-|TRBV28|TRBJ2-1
CASGIERGPNNEQFF
TGTGCCAGCGGGATAGAGCGCGGGCCTAACAATGAGCAGTTCTTC
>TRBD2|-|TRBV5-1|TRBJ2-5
CASSPRVELERTSGSLMETQYF
TGCGCCAGCAGCCCAAGGGTAGAACTAGAAAGGACTAGCGGGAGTCTAATGGAGACCCAGTACTTC
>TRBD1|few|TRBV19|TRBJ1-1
CASNRGNTEAFF
TGTGCCAGTAACAGGGGTAACACTGAAGCTTTCTTT
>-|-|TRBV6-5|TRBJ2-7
CAIRLNDRSYEQYF
TGTGCCATACGACTCAACGACCGCTCCTACGAGCAGTACTTC
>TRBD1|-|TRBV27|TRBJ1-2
CASSLYGKDRESGYGYTF
TGTGCCAGCAGTCTTTATGGGAAAGACAGGGAAAGCGGCTATGGCTACACCTTC
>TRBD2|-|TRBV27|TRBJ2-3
CASSSRQREYDTDTQYF
TGTGCCAGCAGTTCACGGCAGCGGGAGTATGACACAGATACGCAGTATTTT
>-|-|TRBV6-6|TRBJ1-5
CASSRPMAALNQPQHF
TGTGCCAGCAGCCGACCGATGGCAGCGCTTAATCAGCCCCAGCATTTT
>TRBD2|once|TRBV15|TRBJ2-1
CATSRDVPSTSLTTNEQFF
TGTGCCACCAGCAGAGATGTACCCTCGACTAGCCTAACAACCAATGAGCAGTTCTTC
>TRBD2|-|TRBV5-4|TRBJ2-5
CASSPPGGLAGDKTQYF
TGTGCCAGCAGCCCCCCCGGGGGGCTAGCGGGAGATAAGACCCAGTACTTC
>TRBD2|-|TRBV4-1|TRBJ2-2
CASSQGGAGVFGELFF
TGCGCCAGCAGCCAAGGAGGCGCGGGAGTATTCGGGGAGCTGTTTTTT
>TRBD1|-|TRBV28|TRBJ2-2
CASSNLRTGGPGELFF
TGTGCCAGCAGCAATCTTCGGACAGGGGGGCCCGGGGAGCTGTTTTTT
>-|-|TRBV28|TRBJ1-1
CASSCNSPEAFF
TGTGCCAGCAGTTGTAACAGCCCTGAAGCTTTCTTT
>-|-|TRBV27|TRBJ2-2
CASSPKEVTGELFF
TGTGCCAGCAGCCCCAAGGAGGTCACCGGGGAGCTGTTTTTT